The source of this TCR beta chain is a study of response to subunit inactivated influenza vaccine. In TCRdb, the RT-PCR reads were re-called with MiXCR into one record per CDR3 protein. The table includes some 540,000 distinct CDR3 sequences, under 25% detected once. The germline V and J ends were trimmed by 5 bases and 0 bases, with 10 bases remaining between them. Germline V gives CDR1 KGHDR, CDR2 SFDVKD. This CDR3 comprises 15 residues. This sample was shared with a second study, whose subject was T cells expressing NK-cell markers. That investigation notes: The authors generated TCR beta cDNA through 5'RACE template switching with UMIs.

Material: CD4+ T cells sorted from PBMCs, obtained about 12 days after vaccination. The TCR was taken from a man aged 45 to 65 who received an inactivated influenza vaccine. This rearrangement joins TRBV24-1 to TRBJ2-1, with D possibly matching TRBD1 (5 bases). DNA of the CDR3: TGTGCCACCAGTGGCAGGGTTAGCTCCTACAATGAGCAGTTCTTC. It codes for CATSGRVSSYNEQFF.